This TCR beta chain is drawn from a study of response to subunit inactivated influenza vaccine. General study results and limits: New T cells are recruited in small numbers by each seasonal influenza vaccination, according to the authors' suggestion.

V lost 1 base and J lost 1; bases outside the gene matches: 7. Germline loops: CDR1 SGHTA, CDR2 FQGNSA. The length of the CDR3 is 16 residues. As for this clonotype: What it binds is not known.

Each CDR3 protein is one row after TCRdb ran MiXCR on the RT-PCR reads. The sample carries more than 150,000 distinct CDR3 sequences, roughly 8.7% recorded once. Specimen: non-naive T cells sorted from PBMCs, collected on the day of vaccination. This chain links TRBV7-2 with TRBJ2-7; 7 bases fit TRBD1. The TCR was taken from a man between 50 and 59 years old who received an inactivated influenza vaccine. CDR3 sequence (DNA): TGTGCCAGCAGCTTAGATACAGGGGTAGGGTCCTACGAGCAGTACTTC. This gives the protein CASSLDTGVGSYEQYF. Filled out from reference TRBV7-2 and TRBJ2-7, the complete variable domain reads GAGVSQSPSNKVTEKGKDVELRCDPISGHTALYWYRQSLGQGLEFLIYFQGNSAPDKSGLPSDRFSAERTGGSVSTLTIQRTQQEDSAVYLCASSLDTGVGSYEQYFGPGTRLTVT.